The 16 T cell receptor beta chains below come from one sample, sequenced in a study of graft-versus-host responses after intestinal transplantation. These TCRs' antigens remain unknown. Only in-frame clones appear in the TCRdb table, and some are missing; sequencing was by immunoSEQ multiplex PCR. The data show roughly 50,000 clones, with nearly 95% seen just once and almost 2.5% held by the top ten. The sample was unstimulated CD4+ T cells sorted from spleen or lymph node cells, taken before transplant. The receptors here all came from a human donor who was the organ donor for an intestinal transplant.

This clone has a single count. V and J are TRBV7-9 and TRBJ2-2, with 13 bases matching TRBD2. This CDR3 is 16 amino acids long. CDR1 is SEHNR, CDR2 FQNEAQ, per germline (reference sequence). After removal of 4 bases from V and 5 bases from J, the junction contained 4 bases not matched to a gene. The CDR3 loop is CASSWGLAGPTGELFF. In DNA, the CDR3 is TGTGCCAGCAGCTGGGGACTAGCGGGACCAACCGGGGAGCTGTTTTTT.

This chain joins TRBV5-6 and TRBJ2-7, with D possibly being TRBD1 (6 bases). The CDR3 has 13 amino acids. The ends were cut back, 3 bases at V and 4 bases at J, with 11 bases in the middle. Germline V gene sequence: CDR1 SGHDT, CDR2 YYEEEE. CDR3 DNA: TGTGCCAGCAGCTGGGGGCGGCGGTACGAGCAGTACTTC. Residues: CASSWGRRYEQYF. The whole variable domain, filled in from reference TRBV5-6 and TRBJ2-7, reads DAGVTQSPTHLIKTRGQQVTLRCSPKSGHDTVSWYQQALGQGPQFIFQYYEEEERQRGNFPDRFSGHQFPNYSSELNVNALLLGDSALYLCASSWGRRYEQYFGPGTRLTVT.

This clone was seen just once. The rearrangement joins TRBV18 to TRBJ2-3, with 10 bases aligning to TRBD1. V was pared by 3 bases and J by 4 bases, with 1 base of the junction left unmatched. This CDR3 is 14 amino acids long. Per the germline V gene, CDR1 is KGHSH and CDR2 is LQKENI. The CDR3 sequence: CASSPGTGADTQYF. The DNA for the CDR3 is TGTGCCAGCTCACCCGGGACAGGGGCAGATACGCAGTATTTT.

This chain joins TRBV29-1 and TRBJ2-5; TRBD2 aligns across 8 bases. Trimming took 6 bases from V and 0 from J; bases not matched to a gene: 9. This CDR3 comprises 15 residues. Germline lookup yields CDR1 SQVTM and CDR2 ANQGSEA. CDR3 bases: TGCAGCGTCCCGCCGGGTAGCGGGAACCAAGAGACCCAGTACTTC. Encoded protein: CSVPPGSGNQETQYF.

The chain joins TRBV4-2 to TRBJ2-5, with D uncertain. V dropped 3 bases and J dropped 3 bases, with 2 bases sitting between them. This CDR3 is built from 11 residues. Per germline, CDR1 LGHNA and CDR2 YNFKEQ. CDR3 sequence reads: CASSQEETQYF. For the CDR3, the DNA is TGTGCCAGCAGCCAGGAAGAGACCCAGTACTTC.

The chain combines TRBV14 with TRBJ2-5, with D possibly matching TRBD2 (6 bases). The J call may be mistaken, given a closer DNA end match to TRBJ2-7. There are 12 residues in the CDR3. Germline CDR1 is SGHDN and CDR2 is FVKESK. CDR3: CASSRRAYEQYF. The DNA for the CDR3 is TGTGCCAGCAGCCGGAGGGCCTACGAGCAGTACTTC.

This clone was detected once. The gene calls are TRBV27 and TRBJ2-7, with TRBD2 matching over 11 bases. This CDR3 contains 16 residues. Trimming at V came to 2 bases and at J to 4 bases, leaving 7 bases not matched to a gene. Germline V gene lookup returns CDR1 MNHEY and CDR2 SMNVEV (reference sequence). The CDR3 DNA sequence: TGTGCCAGCAGTTTAATCGTGACTAGCGGGATATACGAGCAGTACTTC. This gives the protein CASSLIVTSGIYEQYF.

The chain uses TRBV19 and TRBJ1-5; D is unresolved. The CDR3 is 12 residues long. Trimming removed 3 bases at V and 5 bases at J, with 5 bases between. Germline V gene sequence: CDR1 LNHDA, CDR2 SQIVND (reference sequence). The CDR3 bases are TGTGCCAGTAGTATCGTGGATCAGCCCCAGCATTTT. Protein: CASSIVDQPQHF.

The CDR3 is CASSVGVGGTDTQYF. As DNA, the CDR3 is TGTGCCAGCAGCGTAGGGGTAGGGGGCACAGATACGCAGTATTTT. V usage is TRBV9 and J usage is TRBJ2-3; maybe TRBD1 (5 bases). CDR1 and CDR2 from the germline V gene are SGDLS and YYNGEE. The CDR3 is 15 amino acids. Trimming removed 0 bases from V and 1 base from J, with 9 bases in between.

The chain uses TRBV7-9 and TRBJ1-4; 7 bases agree with TRBD1. The length of the CDR3 is 16 residues. J lost 8 bases, V lost 5 bases, and 14 bases had no gene match. CDR1 is SEHNR and CDR2 is FQNEAQ in the germline V gene (reference sequence). The CDR3 protein is CASSVPYRDRIEKLFF. CDR3 DNA sequence: TGTGCCAGCAGCGTTCCATACCGGGACAGAATCGAAAAACTGTTTTTT.

This chain joins TRBV6-5 and TRBJ2-7; 9 nucleotides agree with TRBD2. J was trimmed by 7 bases and V by 7 bases; bases with no gene match: 14. CDR3 length: 15 amino acids. Germline V lookup: CDR1 MNHEY, CDR2 SVGAGI. CDR3 bases: TGTGCCAGCACCTACCTAGCGGGGCTTCCCTGGGAGCAGTACTTC. Translation: CASTYLAGLPWEQYF.

V gene TRBV4-1 combines with J gene TRBJ1-1; TRBD1 matches 10 bases. Trimming cost V 1 base and J 6 bases; bases outside gene matches: 5. Germline V CDR1 and CDR2: MGHRA, YSYEKL. The CDR3 is 15 amino acids. The CDR3 sequence: CASSQVRTGGPEAFF. The CDR3 DNA reads TGCGCCAGCAGCCAAGTTAGGACAGGGGGACCTGAAGCTTTCTTT.

The chain is built from TRBV7-2 and TRBJ2-7, with TRBD2 identical over 8 bases. The trim removed 5 bases at V and 2 bases at J, leaving 8 bases unmatched. The V gene's germline CDR1 is SGHTA and CDR2 FQGNSA. This CDR3 is 15 amino acids long. The DNA of the CDR3 is TGTGCCAGCAGCCACCCCCGGGGGGGGCCCTACGAGCAGTACTTC. The encoded protein is CASSHPRGGPYEQYF.

This chain uses TRBV6-5 with TRBJ1-5; D call uncertain. CDR1 is MNHEY and CDR2 is SVGAGI in the germline V gene. This CDR3 is built from 14 residues. Trimming removed 0 bases from V and 7 bases from J, with 10 bases in between. This CDR3 is CASSYSDRQQPQHF. The CDR3 coding sequence is TGTGCCAGCAGTTACTCGGACCGCCAGCAGCCCCAGCATTTT.

The chain uses TRBV5-5 and TRBJ1-4; D gene ambiguous. With 2 bases removed from V and 3 bases from J, the gap between germline ends came to 8 bases. The CDR3 has 14 residues. The germline V gene has CDR1 SGHKS and CDR2 YYEKEE (reference sequence). For the CDR3, the DNA is TGTGCCAGCAGCTTCGACGGATCTAATGAAAAACTGTTTTTT. Translation gives CASSFDGSNEKLFF.

The chain couples TRBV28 to TRBJ2-2; D unresolved. Germline V gene data show CDR1 as MDHEN and CDR2 as SYDVKM. The CDR3 runs to 15 residues. V lost 2 bases and J 7 bases, leaving 14 bases between the germline ends. The DNA of the CDR3 is TGTGCCAGCAGTTTAGTGATGAAGGTCCACGGGGAGCTGTTTTTT. It codes for CASSLVMKVHGELFF.